This T cell receptor beta chain was sequenced during a study of shared clonotypes between healthy human individuals. Only in-frame clones appear in the TCRdb table, and some are missing; sequencing was by immunoSEQ multiplex PCR. The sample contains 950,000 to 1,100,000 clones, around 74% of which appear only once. The V gene end was trimmed by 0 bases and the J gene end by 3 bases; junction bases not matched to a gene: 6. In germline, CDR1 is SGHRS, CDR2 YFSETQ. This CDR3 comprises 15 residues. Sequencing input: memory CD4+ T cells sorted from blood. The subset denotes: CD45RA-negative fraction. This receptor was identified in a young man in good health. The chain employs TRBV5-1 and TRBJ2-7, with TRBD1 matching over 7 bases. CDR3 loop: CASSLAPGTDYEQYF. DNA of the CDR3: TGCGCCAGCAGCTTGGCCCCAGGGACAGACTACGAGCAGTACTTC.